The next 12 T cell receptor beta chains were all read from a single sample in a study of cytomegalovirus exposure and HLA in healthy donors. 13 Jbeta primers and 60 Vbeta primers were used for the PCR. Sequenced by immunoSEQ multiplex PCR; TCRdb stores in-frame clones only, minus some. Of 97,000 or so clones listed, about 69% were seen once; the top ten hold 4% to 5.5%. What was sequenced was PBMCs. The source is a human donor in good health.

This clone was seen just once. The V gene is TRBV10-2, the J gene TRBJ2-7, with TRBD2 matching 12 bases. Germline assignment: CDR1 WSHSY and CDR2 SAAADI. The junction had 5 bases not matched to a gene; V was cut back by 6 bases and J by 5 bases. The CDR3 contains 14 residues. CDR3 nucleotides: TGCGCCAGCAGGGAACTAGCGGGAGGCCACGAGCAGTACTTC. Encoded protein: CASRELAGGHEQYF.

The chain joins TRBV5-4 to TRBJ1-1; 7 bases fit TRBD1. Germline assignment: CDR1 SGHNT and CDR2 YYREEE (reference sequence). The junction had 7 bases not matched to a gene; V was cut back by 5 bases and J by 6 bases. This CDR3 has 13 residues. CDR3 sequence: CASSYAGGSEAFF. The DNA for the CDR3 is TGTGCCAGCAGTTACGCAGGGGGTTCTGAAGCTTTCTTT.

For the CDR3, the DNA is TGTGCCAGCAGTACCGAACTAGTAAACACCGGGGAGCTGTTTTTT. It specifies CASSTELVNTGELFF. The rearrangement joins TRBV6-4 to TRBJ2-2; a possible D gene is TRBD2 (5 bases). The V end was cut by 5 bases, the J end by 2 bases, with 12 bases between. The CDR3 has 15 amino acids. Germline-derived CDR1 and CDR2 are MRHNA and SNTAGT.

This clone was found a few times. The chain uses TRBV18 and TRBJ2-2, with 7 bases identical to TRBD2. There are 17 residues in the CDR3. Germline V gene data show CDR1 as KGHSH and CDR2 as LQKENI. V dropped 0 bases and J dropped 3; count of bases not matched to a gene: 7. CDR3 amino acids: CASSPPRAGDHTGELFF. In DNA, the CDR3 is TGTGCCAGCTCACCACCGAGGGCGGGGGACCACACCGGGGAGCTGTTTTTT.

The chain links TRBV30 to TRBJ1-1, with D possibly being TRBD1 (6 bases). The CDR3 covers 13 residues. With 5 bases removed from V and 2 bases from J, the gap between germline ends came to 12 bases. The V gene's germline CDR1 is GTSNPN and CDR2 SVGIG (reference sequence). This chain's CDR3 is CAWDRGANTEAFF. The CDR3 DNA follows: TGTGCCTGGGACCGGGGGGCTAACACTGAAGCTTTCTTT.

This chain joins TRBV5-1 and TRBJ2-3; TRBD1 might be the D (5 bases). The CDR3 totals 15 residues. V was cut by 0 bases and J by 1 base, with 9 bases left in between. Per the germline V gene, CDR1 is SGHRS and CDR2 is YFSETQ. The CDR3 nucleotides read TGCGCCAGCAGCTTGGCAGGGCCTGGCACAGATACGCAGTATTTT. This codes for CASSLAGPGTDTQYF.

This clone showed up just a few times. This rearrangement joins TRBV27 to TRBJ1-3; 7 nucleotides align to TRBD1. CDR3 length: 13 amino acids. J lost 2 bases, V lost 9 bases, and 4 bases had no gene match. Per germline, CDR1 MNHEY and CDR2 SMNVEV (reference sequence). The CDR3: CASTTGAGNTIYF. The CDR3 DNA is TGTGCCAGTACAACAGGGGCTGGAAACACCATATATTTT.

This clone has only a few counts. The chain joins TRBV11-3 to TRBJ2-7; D gene uncertain. V was clipped by 0 bases and J by 4 bases, with 7 bases between them. The CDR3 is made up of 13 amino acids. Germline CDR1 and CDR2: SGHNT and YENEEA. The CDR3 loop reads CASSLDLRYEQYF. In DNA form, the CDR3 reads TGTGCCAGCAGCTTAGATCTACGATACGAGCAGTACTTC.

This clone was counted a few times. The V gene is TRBV27, the J gene TRBJ2-7; 7 positions match TRBD1. Trimming at V came to 2 bases and at J to 2 bases, leaving 0 bases not matched to a gene. Per the germline V gene, CDR1 is MNHEY and CDR2 is SMNVEV (reference sequence). This CDR3 has 13 amino acids. The CDR3 nucleotides read TGTGCCAGCAGTTTAGGGACAGCCTACGAGCAGTACTTC. Its protein product is CASSLGTAYEQYF.

The V gene is TRBV14, the J gene TRBJ2-1, with 7 bases lining up with TRBD1. CDR3 length equals 14 residues. V was pared by 4 bases and J by 15 bases, with 15 bases of the junction left unmatched. CDR1 and CDR2 from the germline V gene are SGHDN and FVKESK. CDR3 residues: CASSLNLIGGALFF. CDR3 in DNA: TGTGCCAGCAGCCTAAACTTGATAGGGGGCGCCTTGTTCTTC.

The chain couples TRBV19 to TRBJ1-2, with TRBD1 identical over 11 bases. From germline, CDR1 is LNHDA and CDR2 SQIVND (reference sequence). This CDR3 has 17 amino acids. V was clipped by 5 bases and J by 4 bases; unmatched bases: 12. CDR3: CASSRTGGAGDGYGYTF. The CDR3, as DNA: TGTGCCAGTAGTCGGACAGGGGGCGCGGGCGATGGCTATGGCTACACCTTC. Looking up the rest from reference TRBV19 and TRBJ1-2 gives the full variable domain: DGGITQSPKYLFRKEGQNVTLSCEQNLNHDAMYWYRQDPGQGLRLIYYSQIVNDFQKGDIAEGYSVSREKKESFPLTVTSAQKNPTAFYLCASSRTGGAGDGYGYTFGSGTRLTVV.

This chain joins TRBV11-2 and TRBJ1-2; 9 bases match TRBD1. This CDR3 has 17 residues. The V gene's germline CDR1 is SGHAT and CDR2 FQNNGV. V gave up 5 bases and J gave up 4 bases; unmatched junction bases: 14. CDR3 residues: CASSPRGSWDRAYGYTF. In DNA, the CDR3 is TGTGCCAGCAGCCCACGGGGATCATGGGACAGGGCCTATGGCTACACCTTC.